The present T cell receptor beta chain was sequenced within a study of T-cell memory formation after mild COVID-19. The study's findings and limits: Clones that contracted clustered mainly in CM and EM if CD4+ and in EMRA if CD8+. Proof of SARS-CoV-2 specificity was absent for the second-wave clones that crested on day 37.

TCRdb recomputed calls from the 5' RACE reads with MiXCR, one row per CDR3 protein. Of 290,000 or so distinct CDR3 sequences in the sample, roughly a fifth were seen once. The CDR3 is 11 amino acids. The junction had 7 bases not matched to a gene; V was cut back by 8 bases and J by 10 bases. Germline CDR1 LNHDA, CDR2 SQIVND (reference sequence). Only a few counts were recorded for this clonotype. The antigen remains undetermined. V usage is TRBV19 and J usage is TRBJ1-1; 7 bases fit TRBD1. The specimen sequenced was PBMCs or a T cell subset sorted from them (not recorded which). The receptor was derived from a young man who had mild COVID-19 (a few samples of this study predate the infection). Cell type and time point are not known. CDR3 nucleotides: TGTGCCAGTCGGGACAGCATGGGAGCTTTCTTT. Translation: CASRDSMGAFF.